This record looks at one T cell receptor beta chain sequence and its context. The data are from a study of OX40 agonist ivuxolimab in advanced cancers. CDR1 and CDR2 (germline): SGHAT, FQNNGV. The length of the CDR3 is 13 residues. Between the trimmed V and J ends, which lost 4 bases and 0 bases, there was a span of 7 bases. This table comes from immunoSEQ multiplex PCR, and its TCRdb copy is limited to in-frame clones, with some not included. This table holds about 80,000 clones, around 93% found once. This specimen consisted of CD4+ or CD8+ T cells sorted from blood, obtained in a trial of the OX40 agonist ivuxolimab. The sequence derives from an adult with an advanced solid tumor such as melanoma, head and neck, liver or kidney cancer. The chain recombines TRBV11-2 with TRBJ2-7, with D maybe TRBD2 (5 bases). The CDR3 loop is CASSSDYSYEQYF. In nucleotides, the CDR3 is TGTGCCAGCAGCTCTGACTACTCCTACGAGCAGTACTTC.